This is a list of T cell receptor beta chains from one sample in a study of PD-1 blockade in mismatch repair-deficient tumors. The assay was immunoSEQ multiplex PCR, and TCRdb's table has in-frame clones only and misses some. This sample has tens of thousands of clones, with over 70% found just once. The input for sequencing was peripheral blood, taken 12 weeks after starting pembrolizumab. All receptors come from an adult with mismatch repair-deficient cancer. The CDR3 runs from the conserved cysteine through the conserved F or W. Fields, in order: clone size, J gene, V gene, D gene, CDR3 protein, CDR3 DNA. D genes are given only for firm matches. Clone size is given for some rows only: seen once, a few or many times, or a class if the clone is expanded.

>.|TRBJ2-7|TRBV7-9|.
CASSGGGYEQYF
TGTGCCAGCAGCGGCGGAGGTTACGAGCAGTACTTC
>.|TRBJ1-5|TRBV6-5|.
CASRPNSNQPQHF
TGTGCCAGCAGACCCAATAGCAATCAGCCCCAGCATTTT
>.|TRBJ1-4|TRBV13|.
CASSSGPNEKLFF
TGTGCCAGCAGCTCCGGTCCGAATGAAAAACTGTTTTTT
>.|TRBJ1-4|TRBV5-1|.
CASSLELGDEKLFF
TGCGCCAGCAGCTTGGAGTTAGGGGACGAAAAACTGTTTTTT
>.|TRBJ1-4|TRBV29-1|.
CSVEKLLGEKLFF
TGCAGCGTTGAAAAACTCCTTGGGGAAAAACTGTTTTTT
>.|TRBJ1-1|TRBV2|.
CASSEALRQENTEAFF
TGTGCCAGCAGTGAAGCACTACGGCAGGAGAACACTGAAGCTTTCTTT
>.|TRBJ2-1|TRBV2|TRBD1
CASSTAGQGWNEQFF
TGTGCCAGCAGTACCGCCGGACAGGGGTGGAATGAGCAGTTCTTC
>.|TRBJ2-3|TRBV6-1|TRBD2
CASSEISGRALIQADTQYF
TGTGCCAGCAGTGAAATTAGCGGGAGGGCCCTTATTCAAGCAGATACGCAGTATTTT
>.|TRBJ2-1|TRBV5-3|.
CARSLRRGQSLF
TGTGCCAGAAGCTTGCGGAGAGGCCAATCCCTCTTC
>.|TRBJ1-3|TRBV6-1|.
CASSDGVRSGNTIYF
TGTGCCAGCAGTGATGGTGTTAGGTCGGGAAACACCATATATTTT
>.|TRBJ2-1|TRBV4-3|.
CASSQGPGVEQFF
TGCGCCAGCAGCCAAGGGCCAGGGGTTGAGCAGTTCTTC
>.|TRBJ2-2|TRBV18|.
CASSPQGQVVTGELFF
TGTGCCAGCTCACCTCAAGGGCAGGTCGTCACCGGGGAGCTGTTTTTT
>.|TRBJ2-3|TRBV30|.
CAWKGADTQYF
TGTGCCTGGAAGGGCGCAGATACGCAGTATTTT
>.|TRBJ2-5|TRBV11-3|TRBD2
CASSFGRKEETQYF
TGTGCCAGCAGCTTCGGGAGGAAAGAAGAGACCCAGTACTTC
>.|TRBJ1-1|TRBV9|.
CASSVKGGHEAFF
TGTGCCAGCAGCGTAAAGGGGGGCCACGAGGCTTTCTTT
>.|TRBJ2-7|TRBV2|.
CASSALGSYEQYF
TGTGCCAGCAGCGCTCTTGGGTCCTACGAGCAGTACTTC
>.|TRBJ2-2|TRBV4-1|TRBD2
CASSKIAGVSPGNTGELFF
TGCGCCAGCAGCAAAATAGCGGGAGTGTCCCCCGGGAACACCGGGGAGCTGTTTTTT
>.|TRBJ2-7|TRBV7-9|TRBD2
CASSLVSGRTYEQYF
TGTGCCAGCAGCTTAGTTAGCGGGAGGACCTACGAGCAGTACTTC
>.|TRBJ2-3|TRBV6-5|TRBD2
CASRTLAGGTDTQYF
TGTGCCAGCAGGACACTAGCGGGGGGCACAGATACGCAGTATTTT
>.|TRBJ2-3|TRBV6-5|.
CASRMGKATDTQYF
TGTGCCAGCAGGATGGGAAAAGCGACAGATACGCAGTATTTT
>few|TRBJ1-2|TRBV4-2|TRBD1
CASSRAGQYGYTF
TGTGCCAGCAGCCGAGCGGGACAGTATGGCTACACCTTC
>.|TRBJ2-7|TRBV11-3|TRBD1
CASRSTGGYEQYF
TGTGCCAGCAGGTCAACAGGGGGCTACGAGCAGTACTTC
>.|TRBJ1-1|TRBV30|.
CACTRGKNTEAFF
TGTGCCTGCACACGGGGGAAGAACACTGAAGCTTTCTTT
>.|TRBJ1-1|TRBV7-3|.
CASSVGRDTEAFF
TGTGCCAGCAGCGTCGGACGGGACACTGAAGCTTTCTTT
>.|TRBJ1-1|TRBV11-2|TRBD1
CASSLGTANTEAFF
TGTGCCAGCAGCCTCGGGACAGCCAACACTGAAGCTTTCTTT
>few|TRBJ1-2|TRBV11-3|.
CASSAHRVGYTF
TGTGCCAGCAGCGCCCACAGGGTTGGCTACACCTTC
>.|TRBJ1-1|TRBV27|TRBD1
CASSRTDRDTEAFF
TGTGCCAGCAGTCGAACCGACAGGGACACTGAAGCTTTCTTT
>.|TRBJ1-1|TRBV5-6|.
CASQRNTEAFF
TGTGCCAGTCAACGTAACACTGAAGCTTTCTTT
>once|TRBJ2-7|TRBV7-6|.
CASSLVRGGEQYF
TGTGCCAGCAGCTTAGTTCGGGGAGGCGAGCAGTACTTC